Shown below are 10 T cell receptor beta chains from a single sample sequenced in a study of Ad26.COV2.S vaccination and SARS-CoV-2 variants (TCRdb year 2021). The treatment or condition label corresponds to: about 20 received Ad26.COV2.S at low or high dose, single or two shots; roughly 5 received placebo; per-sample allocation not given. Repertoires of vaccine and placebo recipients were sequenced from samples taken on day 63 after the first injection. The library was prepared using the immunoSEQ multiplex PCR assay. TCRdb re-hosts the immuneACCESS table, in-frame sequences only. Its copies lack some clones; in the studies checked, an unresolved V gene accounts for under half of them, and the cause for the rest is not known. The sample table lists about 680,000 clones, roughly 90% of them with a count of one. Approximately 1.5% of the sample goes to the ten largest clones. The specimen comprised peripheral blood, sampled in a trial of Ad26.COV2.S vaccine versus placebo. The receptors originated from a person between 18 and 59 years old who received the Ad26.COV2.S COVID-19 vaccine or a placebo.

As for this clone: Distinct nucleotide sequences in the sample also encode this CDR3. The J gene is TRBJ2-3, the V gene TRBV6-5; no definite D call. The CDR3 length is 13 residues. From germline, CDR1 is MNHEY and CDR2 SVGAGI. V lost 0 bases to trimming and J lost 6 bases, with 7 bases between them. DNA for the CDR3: TGTGCCAGCAGTTACTCTTCTTCCGATACGCAGTATTTT. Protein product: CASSYSSSDTQYF.

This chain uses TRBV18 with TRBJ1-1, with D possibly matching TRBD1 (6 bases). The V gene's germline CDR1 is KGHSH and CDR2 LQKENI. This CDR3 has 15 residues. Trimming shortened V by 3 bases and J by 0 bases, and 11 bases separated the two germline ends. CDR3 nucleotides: TGTGCCAGCTCACCGGGGGGCGGGGTGAACACTGAAGCTTTCTTT. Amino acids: CASSPGGGVNTEAFF. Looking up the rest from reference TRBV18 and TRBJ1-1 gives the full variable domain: NAGVMQNPRHLVRRRGQEARLRCSPMKGHSHVYWYRQLPEEGLKFMVYLQKENIIDESGMPKERFSAEFPKEGPSILRIQQVVRGDSAAYFCASSPGGGVNTEAFFGQGTRLTVV.

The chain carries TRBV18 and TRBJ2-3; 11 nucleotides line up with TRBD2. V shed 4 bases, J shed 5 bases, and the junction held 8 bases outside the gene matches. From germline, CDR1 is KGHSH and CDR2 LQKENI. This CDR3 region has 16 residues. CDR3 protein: CASSRASGGRRDTQYF. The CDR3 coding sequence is TGTGCCAGCTCACGTGCTAGCGGGGGGCGAAGAGATACGCAGTATTTT.

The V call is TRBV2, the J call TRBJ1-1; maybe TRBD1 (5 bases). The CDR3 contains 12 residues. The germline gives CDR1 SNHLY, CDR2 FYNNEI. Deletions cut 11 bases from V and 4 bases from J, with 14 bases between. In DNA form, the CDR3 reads TGTGCCGGCCGGGACTCAGCCACTGAAGCTTTCTTT. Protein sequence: CAGRDSATEAFF. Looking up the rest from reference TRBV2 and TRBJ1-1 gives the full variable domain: EPEVTQTPSHQVTQMGQEVILRCVPISNHLYFYWYRQILGQKVEFLVSFYNNEISEKSEIFDDQFSVERPDGSNFTLKIRSTKLEDSAMYFCAGRDSATEAFFGQGTRLTVV.

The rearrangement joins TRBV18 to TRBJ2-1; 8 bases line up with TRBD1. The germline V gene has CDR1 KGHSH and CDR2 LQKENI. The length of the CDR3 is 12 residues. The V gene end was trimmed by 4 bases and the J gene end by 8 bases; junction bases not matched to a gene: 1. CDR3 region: CASSLDRDEQFF. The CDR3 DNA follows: TGTGCCAGCTCACTGGACAGGGATGAGCAGTTCTTC.

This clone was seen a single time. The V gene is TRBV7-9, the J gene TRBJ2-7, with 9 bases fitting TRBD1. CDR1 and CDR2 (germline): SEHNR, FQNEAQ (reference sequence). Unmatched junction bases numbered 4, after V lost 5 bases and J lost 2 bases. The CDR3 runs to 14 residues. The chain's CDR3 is CASSARDRAYEQYF. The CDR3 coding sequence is TGTGCCAGCAGCGCCCGGGACAGGGCCTACGAGCAGTACTTC.

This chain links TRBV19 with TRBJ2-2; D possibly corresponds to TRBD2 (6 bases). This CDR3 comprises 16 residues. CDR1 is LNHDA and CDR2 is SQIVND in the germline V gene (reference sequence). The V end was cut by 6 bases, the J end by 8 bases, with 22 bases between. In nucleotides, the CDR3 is TGTGCCAGTAGCGATACGACTGCAGGCGGGACTGGGGAGCTGTTTTTT. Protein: CASSDTTAGGTGELFF. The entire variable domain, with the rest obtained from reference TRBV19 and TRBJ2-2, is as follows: DGGITQSPKYLFRKEGQNVTLSCEQNLNHDAMYWYRQDPGQGLRLIYYSQIVNDFQKGDIAEGYSVSREKKESFPLTVTSAQKNPTAFYLCASSDTTAGGTGELFFGEGSRLTVL.

CDR3: CASSPKSGRAAEYF. The DNA of the CDR3 is TGTGCCAGCAGTCCAAAGAGCGGGAGGGCCGCGGAGTACTTC. The V gene is TRBV27, the J gene TRBJ2-7, with TRBD2 identical over 10 bases. V shed 5 bases, J shed 11 bases, and the junction held 12 bases outside the gene matches. The CDR3 is 14 residues long. CDR1 and CDR2 from the germline V gene are MNHEY and SMNVEV (reference sequence).

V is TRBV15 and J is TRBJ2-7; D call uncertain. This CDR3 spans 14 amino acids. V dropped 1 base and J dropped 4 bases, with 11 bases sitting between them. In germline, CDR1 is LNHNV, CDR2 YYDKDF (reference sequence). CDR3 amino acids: CATSRGTGDYEQYF. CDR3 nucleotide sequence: TGTGCCACCAGCAGAGGGACGGGCGATTACGAGCAGTACTTC.

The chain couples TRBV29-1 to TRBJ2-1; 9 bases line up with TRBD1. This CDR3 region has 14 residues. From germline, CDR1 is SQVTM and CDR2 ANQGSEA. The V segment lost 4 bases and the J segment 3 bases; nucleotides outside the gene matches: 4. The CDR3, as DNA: TGCAGCGTTGGACGGACAGGGGTCTACAATGAGCAGTTCTTC. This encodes CSVGRTGVYNEQFF.